Following are 18 T cell receptor beta chains from one sample sequenced in a study of vaccination effects on CD4 cells after COVID-19. Before any sequencing was done, the ViraFEST assay used viral peptide pools to expand antigen-specific CD4+ T cells. Subsequent to a culture period of more than 9 days, CD4+ T cells were isolated. Negative nucleocapsid antibody tests before and after vaccination confirmed no previous SARS-CoV-2 infection. TCRdb's table, derived via immunoSEQ multiplex PCR, lists solely in-frame clones and lacks some. The sample has 50,000 to 60,000 clones, roughly 70% seen once. Antigen specificity for these receptors is unknown. The input for sequencing was CD4+ T cells from PBMCs cultured with SARS-CoV-2 spike peptides, taken before COVID-19 vaccination. These receptors were collected from a human donor who received a COVID-19 vaccine.

The chain joins TRBV5-1 to TRBJ1-6; TRBD1 aligns across 7 bases. The CDR3 contains 16 residues. Trimming at V came to 4 bases and at J to 5 bases, leaving 9 bases not matched to a gene. Germline V gives CDR1 SGHRS, CDR2 YFSETQ. The CDR3 bases are TGCGCCAGCAGCCCCGGCCCCGGGACAGATAATTCACCCCTCCACTTT. This codes for CASSPGPGTDNSPLHF. Full variable domain (remainder filled in from reference TRBV5-1 and TRBJ1-6): KAGVTQTPRYLIKTRGQQVTLSCSPISGHRSVSWYQQTPGQGLQFLFEYFSETQRNKGNFPGRFSGRQFSNSRSEMNVSTLELGDSALYLCASSPGPGTDNSPLHFGNGTRLTVT.

The chain carries TRBV3-1 (or the pseudogene TRBV3-2) and TRBJ2-7; no firm D call. The germline V and J ends were trimmed by 3 bases and 2 bases, with 5 bases remaining between them. The CDR3 runs 12 residues. Germline V lookup: CDR1 LGHDT, CDR2 YNNKEL (reference sequence). In DNA, the CDR3 is TGTGCCAGCAGCCACAGTACCTACGAGCAGTACTTC. Protein: CASSHSTYEQYF.

The chain recombines TRBV4-3 with TRBJ1-4; D is possibly TRBD1 (5 bases). Germline CDR1 is LGHNA and CDR2 is YSLEER. V lost 0 bases, J lost 15 bases, and 26 bases lay in between. CDR3 length: 17 amino acids. CDR3 in amino acids: CASSQDFTGTTIRGVFF. The DNA for the CDR3 is TGCGCCAGCAGCCAAGATTTCACCGGGACCACAATACGTGGGGTGTTTTTT.

The V and J genes are TRBV28 and TRBJ2-7, with TRBD2 matching 9 bases. This CDR3 has 15 amino acids. Unmatched junction bases numbered 10, after V lost 5 bases and J lost 5 bases. CDR1 and CDR2 (germline): MDHEN, SYDVKM. CDR3 DNA sequence: TGTGCCAGCAGTAGCGGGAGGACTAGAGGGAACGAGCAGTACTTC. Its translation is CASSSGRTRGNEQYF.

V and J are TRBV28 and TRBJ1-5; TRBD1 aligns across 7 bases. This CDR3 has 15 amino acids. Germline CDR1 is MDHEN and CDR2 is SYDVKM. Losses at the gene ends were 5 bases for V and 6 bases for J; bases not matched to a gene: 10. CDR3 sequence reads: CASSMPRGHGQPQHF. The CDR3 DNA reads TGTGCCAGCAGTATGCCTAGGGGGCACGGTCAGCCCCAGCATTTT.

The rearrangement uses TRBV7-9 and TRBJ2-2; 10 nucleotides line up with TRBD2. The V gene's germline CDR1 is SEHNR and CDR2 FQNEAQ (reference sequence). J lost 7 bases, V lost 6 bases, and 14 bases had no gene match. This CDR3 comprises 17 residues. CDR3 sequence reads: CASRAGQREGRGGELFF. CDR3 coding DNA: TGTGCCAGCAGGGCGGGCCAGCGGGAGGGCCGCGGCGGGGAGCTGTTTTTT.

The V and J genes are TRBV5-5 and TRBJ2-5; possible D gene TRBD1, 6 bases. The length of the CDR3 is 13 residues. Germline V gene sequence: CDR1 SGHKS, CDR2 YYEKEE (reference sequence). Trimming removed 3 bases from V and 2 bases from J, with 8 bases in between. The CDR3 sequence: CASSSDRQETQYF. CDR3 bases: TGTGCCAGCAGCTCTGACAGGCAAGAGACCCAGTACTTC. The full variable domain, in which reference TRBV5-5 and TRBJ2-5 provide the parts outside the CDR3, is DAGVTQSPTHLIKTRGQQVTLRCSPISGHKSVSWYQQVLGQGPQFIFQYYEKEERGRGNFPDRFSARQFPNYSSELNVNALLLGDSALYLCASSSDRQETQYFGPGTRLLVL.

This chain links TRBV5-6 with TRBJ2-7; no reliable D call. Trimming left V 1 base short and J 3 bases short, with 8 bases between. Germline-derived CDR1 and CDR2 are SGHDT and YYEEEE. The CDR3 consists of 13 residues. CDR3: CASSLSAVYEQYF. CDR3 DNA sequence: TGTGCCAGCAGCTTGTCCGCAGTCTACGAGCAGTACTTC. The full variable domain, completed using reference TRBV5-6 and TRBJ2-7, is DAGVTQSPTHLIKTRGQQVTLRCSPKSGHDTVSWYQQALGQGPQFIFQYYEEEERQRGNFPDRFSGHQFPNYSSELNVNALLLGDSALYLCASSLSAVYEQYFGPGTRLTVT.

The rearrangement uses TRBV6-5 and TRBJ2-1, with 7 bases fitting TRBD2. Germline CDR1 and CDR2: MNHEY and SVGAGI. V shed 2 bases, J shed 9 bases, and the junction held 7 bases outside the gene matches. The CDR3 has 14 residues. The CDR3 region is CASSYGTKGSEQFF. DNA of the CDR3: TGTGCCAGCAGTTACGGGACTAAGGGGTCTGAGCAGTTCTTC.

The V gene is TRBV7-2, the J gene TRBJ1-5; D may be TRBD1 (6 bases). From germline, CDR1 is SGHTA and CDR2 FQGNSA. The CDR3 consists of 13 residues. The V end lost 2 bases, the J end lost 5 bases, and 7 bases lay between the germline ends. In nucleotides, the CDR3 is TGTGCCAGCAGCTTACCAGGGGATCAGCCCCAGCATTTT. As protein: CASSLPGDQPQHF.

The J gene is TRBJ2-7, the V gene TRBV5-1; TRBD1 might be the D (6 bases). The CDR3 is 14 amino acids. V was pared by 0 bases and J by 2 bases, with 9 bases between. Germline V lookup: CDR1 SGHRS, CDR2 YFSETQ. CDR3 region: CASSLGDTTYEQYF. In DNA form, the CDR3 reads TGCGCCAGCAGCTTGGGGGACACAACCTACGAGCAGTACTTC.

This clone appeared a few times. Germline and junction disagree at one end, which may indicate a read error. The genes are TRBV7-7 and TRBJ2-3; D remains ambiguous. CDR3 size: 16 residues. Per germline, CDR1 SSHAT and CDR2 FNYEAQ (reference sequence). This chain's CDR3 is CASSPGRTVEADTQYF. The CDR3 region has the DNA TGTGCTAGCAGCCCAGGCAGGACGGTCGAGGCAGATACGCAGTATTTT.

This clone occurred a few times. V is TRBV20-1 and J is TRBJ2-5, with D tentatively TRBD2 (6 bases). The CDR3 contains 11 residues. Trimming took 3 bases from V and 10 from J, leaving 12 bases between them. Germline CDR1 reads DFQATT; CDR2 reads SNEGSKA (reference sequence). The CDR3 loop is CSARAPGLQYF. The CDR3 DNA follows: TGCAGTGCTAGGGCGCCGGGACTCCAGTACTTC.

In this sample, this clone turned up once. The chain links TRBV18 to TRBJ1-1; tentative D call: TRBD1 (6 bases). Germline values: CDR1 KGHSH, CDR2 LQKENI. This CDR3 has 12 amino acids. The V end lost 2 bases, the J end lost 11 bases, and 12 bases lay between the germline ends. The DNA of the CDR3 is TGTGCCAGCTCACCATCGGGGGCGGCGGCTTTCTTT. Amino acids: CASSPSGAAAFF.

The table lists this clone with a few counts. V is TRBV10-1 and J is TRBJ2-2; possibly TRBD1 or TRBD2 for D (6 bases each). Germline CDR1 is WNHNN and CDR2 is SYGVQD (reference sequence). CDR3 length: 15 residues. With 2 bases removed from V and 5 bases from J, the gap between germline ends came to 12 bases. The CDR3 region is CASSERGGRTGELFF. The DNA of the CDR3 is TGCGCCAGCAGTGAGAGAGGGGGGCGAACCGGGGAGCTGTTTTTT.

This clone was picked up one time. The J gene is TRBJ1-5, the V gene TRBV6-5; unclear D gene. The germline V and J ends were trimmed by 7 bases and 3 bases, with 13 bases remaining between them. Germline CDR1 and CDR2: MNHEY and SVGAGI. CDR3 length equals 14 residues. CDR3 amino acids: CASISRRANQPQHF. The CDR3 DNA follows: TGTGCCAGCATCTCAAGACGGGCCAATCAGCCCCAGCATTTT.

This clone was counted between two and nine times. The V and J genes are TRBV24-1 and TRBJ1-1; tentative D call: TRBD1 (6 bases). Germline loops: CDR1 KGHDR, CDR2 SFDVKD. There are 15 residues in the CDR3. Trimming pared 1 base from V and 5 bases from J, leaving 13 bases between. CDR3 amino acids: CATSDFTGRGTEAFF. In DNA, the CDR3 is TGTGCCACCAGTGATTTTACCGGGAGGGGGACTGAAGCTTTCTTT.

The sample holds a few counts of this clone. V and J are TRBV5-1 and TRBJ1-4; 10 bases map to TRBD1. Germline V CDR1 and CDR2: SGHRS, YFSETQ. The trim removed 0 bases at V and 7 bases at J, leaving 3 bases unmatched. The CDR3 runs 15 residues. CDR3: CASSLGTGGREKLFF. The CDR3 nucleotides are TGCGCCAGCAGCTTGGGGACAGGGGGGCGTGAAAAACTGTTTTTT.